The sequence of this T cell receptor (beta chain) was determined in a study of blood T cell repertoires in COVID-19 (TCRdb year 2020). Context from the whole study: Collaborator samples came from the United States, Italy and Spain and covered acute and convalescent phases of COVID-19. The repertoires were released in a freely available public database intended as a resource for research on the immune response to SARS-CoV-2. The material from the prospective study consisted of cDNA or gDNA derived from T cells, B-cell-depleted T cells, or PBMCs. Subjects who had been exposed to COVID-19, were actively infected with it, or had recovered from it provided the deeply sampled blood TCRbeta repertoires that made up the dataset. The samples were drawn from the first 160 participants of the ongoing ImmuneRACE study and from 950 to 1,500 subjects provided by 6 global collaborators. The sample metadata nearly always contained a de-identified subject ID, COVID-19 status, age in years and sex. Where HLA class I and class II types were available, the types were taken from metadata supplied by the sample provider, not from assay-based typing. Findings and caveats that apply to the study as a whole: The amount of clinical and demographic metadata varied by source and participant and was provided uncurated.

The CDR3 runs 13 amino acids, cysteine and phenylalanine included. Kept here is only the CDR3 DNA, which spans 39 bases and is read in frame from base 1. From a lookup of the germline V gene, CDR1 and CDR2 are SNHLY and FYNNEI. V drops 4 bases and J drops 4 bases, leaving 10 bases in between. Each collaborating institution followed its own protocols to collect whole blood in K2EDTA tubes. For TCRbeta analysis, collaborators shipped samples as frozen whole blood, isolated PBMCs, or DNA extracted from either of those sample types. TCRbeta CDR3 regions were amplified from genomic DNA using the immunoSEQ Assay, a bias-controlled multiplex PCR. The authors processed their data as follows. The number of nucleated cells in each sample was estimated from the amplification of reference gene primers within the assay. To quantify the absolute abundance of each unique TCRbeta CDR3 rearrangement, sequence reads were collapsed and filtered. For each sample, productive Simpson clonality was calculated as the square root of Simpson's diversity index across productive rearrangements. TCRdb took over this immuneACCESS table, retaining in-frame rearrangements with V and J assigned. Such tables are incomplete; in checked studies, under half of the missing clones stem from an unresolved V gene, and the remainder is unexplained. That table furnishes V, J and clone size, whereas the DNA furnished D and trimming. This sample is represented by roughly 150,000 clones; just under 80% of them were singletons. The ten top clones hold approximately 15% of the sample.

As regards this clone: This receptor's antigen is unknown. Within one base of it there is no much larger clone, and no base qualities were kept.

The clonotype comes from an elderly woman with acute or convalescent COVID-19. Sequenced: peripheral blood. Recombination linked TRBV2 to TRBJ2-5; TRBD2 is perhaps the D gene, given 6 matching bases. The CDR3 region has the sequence CASSGGEVETQYF. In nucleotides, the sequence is TGTGCCAGCAGTGGCGGGGAGGTAGAGACCCAGTACTTC.